This TCR beta chain was obtained from a study of T cells in Graves' hyperthyroidism and ophthalmopathy. The CDR3 is made up of 14 amino acids. The V and J ends lost 1 base and 1 base respectively, with 7 bases between them. The germline V gene has CDR1 SGHDN and CDR2 FVKESK. RNA transcripts yielded amplified TCR beta CDR3 regions. With the HTBI primer set, the TCR CDR3 went through a first round of RT-PCR. TCRdb reprocessed the multiplex PCR reads via MiXCR and lists one record per CDR3 protein. The sample lists hundreds of thousands of distinct CDR3 sequences; around 15% were seen once. This clonotype was sampled from a man over 45 with Graves' ophthalmopathy. The chain has TRBV14 and TRBJ2-5, with D hard to call. The sequencing sample was made of blood. CDR3 loop: CASSQVVLQETQYF. CDR3 nucleotide sequence: TGTGCCAGCAGCCAAGTTGTCCTCCAAGAGACCCAGTACTTC.